Below, 15 T cell receptor beta chains from the same sample are listed, as sequenced in a study of T cell clones after liver transplantation. Measured with immunoSEQ multiplex PCR; TCRdb has only the in-frame clones, and not every one. The data show tens of thousands of clones, 70% to 75% seen once. The sequencing used CD4+ T cells from blood, collected before liver transplant. All receptors derive from a human donor who received a liver transplant.

The chain carries TRBV30 and TRBJ2-7; D gene uncertain. CDR1 is GTSNPN, CDR2 SVGIG, per germline (reference sequence). CDR3 length equals 15 residues. Deletions cut 0 bases from V and 5 bases from J, with 17 bases between. CDR3 nucleotides: TGTGCCTGGAGTGTACCTGGGCCCTTTCGGAACGAGCAGTACTTC. Its protein product is CAWSVPGPFRNEQYF.

This chain uses TRBV2 with TRBJ2-1; possibly TRBD2 for D (7 bases). The CDR3 extends over 15 amino acids. Trimming removed 6 bases at V and 2 bases at J, with 14 bases between. The V gene's germline CDR1 is SNHLY and CDR2 FYNNEI. CDR3 coding DNA: TGTGCCAGCAGCTTCGCGGGGGCCGCCTACAATGAGCAGTTCTTC. Residues: CASSFAGAAYNEQFF.

Only one count was recorded for this clone. At one end the junction does not follow the germline gene, possibly because of a read error. The chain has TRBV7-7 and TRBJ2-5, with 7 positions matching TRBD1. The CDR3 has 15 residues. Germline values: CDR1 SSHAT, CDR2 FNYEAQ (reference sequence). The CDR3: CASSPTGTNQETQYF. The CDR3 nucleotides are TGTGCTAGCAGCCCGACAGGGACGAACCAAGAGACCCAGTACTTC.

The CDR3 spells CASSYPGYLYEQYF. The CDR3 DNA reads TGTGCCAGCAGTTACCCGGGGTACCTCTACGAGCAGTACTTC. The genes are TRBV7-9 and TRBJ2-7, with TRBD2 as a possible D gene (5 bases). The CDR3 loop spans 14 amino acids. Trimming removed 6 bases at V and 3 bases at J, with 15 bases between. Germline CDR1 SEHNR, CDR2 FQNEAQ (reference sequence).

V and J are TRBV9 and TRBJ1-3; possibly TRBD1 for D (6 bases). Trimming shortened V by 0 bases and J by 0 bases, and 13 bases separated the two germline ends. The CDR3 has 17 amino acids. Per the germline V gene, CDR1 is SGDLS and CDR2 is YYNGEE. The DNA for the CDR3 is TGTGCCAGCAGCGTAGGCCTCAGGGGCGGCTCTGGAAACACCATATATTTT. This codes for CASSVGLRGGSGNTIYF.

Concerning this clone: This could be a read error, since a much larger clone is one nucleotide away. Other nucleotide sequences in the sample specify the same CDR3. The chain has TRBV10-1 and TRBJ2-5; no reliable D call. Between the trimmed V and J ends, which lost 2 bases and 2 bases, there was a span of 6 bases. CDR1 and CDR2 from the germline V gene are WNHNN and SYGVQD (reference sequence). The CDR3 loop spans 13 amino acids. DNA of the CDR3: TGCGCCAGCAGTGAGGCCCTACAAGAGACCCAGTACTTC. Protein product: CASSEALQETQYF.

V and J are TRBV7-8 and TRBJ2-3, with 7 bases matching TRBD2. From germline, CDR1 is SGHVS and CDR2 FQNEAQ. The CDR3 has 12 amino acids. V was clipped by 7 bases and J by 4 bases; unmatched bases: 2. This CDR3 reads CASMTSSDTQYF. Written as DNA, the CDR3 is TGTGCCAGCATGACTAGCTCAGATACGCAGTATTTT.

The chain links TRBV29-1 to TRBJ1-2, with D maybe TRBD1 (5 bases). Looked up from germline, CDR1 is SQVTM and CDR2 is ANQGSEA. The CDR3 sequence is 12 residues long. V was cut by 3 bases and J by 8 bases, with 13 bases left in between. The CDR3 spells CSVESGEVGYTF. The DNA for the CDR3 is TGCAGCGTTGAGTCGGGGGAGGTCGGCTACACCTTC.

This clone was found a few times. The chain is built from TRBV2 and TRBJ1-5; 8 bases are shared with TRBD1. Trimming cost V 6 bases and J 7 bases; bases outside gene matches: 5. The CDR3 consists of 13 residues. CDR1 is SNHLY, CDR2 FYNNEI, per germline. CDR3 sequence (DNA): TGTGCCAGCAGGTTGACAGGGGTGCAGCCCCAGCATTTT. As protein: CASRLTGVQPQHF.

This rearrangement joins TRBV7-2 to TRBJ2-3; D call uncertain. CDR3 length: 13 amino acids. V was trimmed by 1 base and J by 3 bases, leaving 5 bases between them. CDR1 and CDR2 (germline): SGHTA, FQGNSA. CDR3 nucleotide sequence: TGTGCCAGCAGCTTAGTTCGGACAGATACGCAGTATTTT. Protein: CASSLVRTDTQYF.

The V gene is TRBV7-2, the J gene TRBJ2-5; 15 nucleotides align to TRBD2. CDR3 size: 17 residues. Germline CDR1 SGHTA, CDR2 FQGNSA. Unmatched junction bases numbered 10, after V lost 5 bases and J lost 6 bases. CDR3 amino acids: CASSLLRTSGGAQTQYF. The CDR3 region has the DNA TGTGCCAGCAGCCTTTTAAGGACTAGCGGGGGGGCACAGACCCAGTACTTC.

This chain uses TRBV15 with TRBJ1-3, with a possible D match to TRBD1 (6 bases). Trimming left V 10 bases short and J 0 bases short, with 16 bases between. CDR1 is LNHNV, CDR2 YYDKDF, per germline (reference sequence). CDR3 length equals 15 residues. CDR3 sequence reads: CAISRDTYSGNTIYF. In nucleotides, the CDR3 is TGTGCCATTTCTCGGGACACTTACTCTGGAAACACCATATATTTT.

This clone was recorded once. V gene TRBV6-4 combines with J gene TRBJ2-1, with 14 bases lining up with TRBD2. V lost 2 bases, J lost 1 base, and 1 base stayed unmatched. Germline V gene lookup returns CDR1 MRHNA and CDR2 SNTAGT. This CDR3 has 17 residues. The CDR3 DNA reads as TGTGCCAGCAGTGACGGGACTAGCGGGGGATCCTACAATGAGCAGTTCTTC. Translated: CASSDGTSGGSYNEQFF.

This clone was counted a single time. This chain joins TRBV9 and TRBJ2-5, with 14 nucleotides matching TRBD2. V shed 0 bases, J shed 5 bases, and the junction held 0 bases outside the gene matches. The CDR3 is made up of 15 amino acids. Germline CDR1 SGDLS, CDR2 YYNGEE. The CDR3 is CASSVGTSGGETQYF. As DNA, the CDR3 is TGTGCCAGCAGCGTAGGGACTAGCGGGGGGGAGACCCAGTACTTC.

This chain joins TRBV19 and TRBJ2-3, with 9 bases identical to TRBD2. This CDR3 is 14 amino acids long. With 3 bases clipped from V and 8 bases from J, the junction kept 6 bases outside the gene matches. The germline V gene encodes CDR1 LNHDA and CDR2 SQIVND (reference sequence). In DNA, the CDR3 is TGTGCCAGTAGTATCGGTAGCGGGGGAAGTACGCAGTATTTT. Amino acid sequence: CASSIGSGGSTQYF.